Listed below are T cell receptor beta chains from one sample, sequenced in a study of cytomegalovirus exposure and HLA in healthy donors. This table comes from immunoSEQ multiplex PCR, and its TCRdb copy is limited to in-frame clones, with some not included. The table lists approximately 180,000 clones, about 88% of them singletons. The sample was PBMCs. These receptors were obtained from a girl less than two years old in good health and CMV-seronegative. Each CDR3 is given with its conserved first and last residue. The D gene is left open where the match is weak. Part of the rows lack a size; the others show once, few, many or a class for expanded clones.

D	size	V	J	CDR3	DNA
.	once	TRBV30	TRBJ1-1	CAWSVPGNTEAFF	TGTGCCTGGAGTGTACCCGGGAACACTGAAGCTTTCTTT
.	.	TRBV7-2	TRBJ1-1	CASSPQAGDTEAFF	TGTGCCAGCAGCCCCCAGGCGGGGGACACTGAAGCTTTCTTT
TRBD1	.	TRBV6-6	TRBJ1-2	CASKRDRDYGYTF	TGTGCCAGCAAAAGGGACAGAGACTATGGCTACACCTTC
.	.	TRBV7-2	TRBJ2-3	CASSFQRPDTQYF	TGTGCCAGCAGCTTTCAGCGTCCAGATACGCAGTATTTT
.	.	TRBV30	TRBJ1-5	CAWNQQINQPQHF	TGTGCCTGGAACCAACAGATCAATCAGCCCCAGCATTTT
TRBD2	.	TRBV5-1	TRBJ2-7	CASSTWTSGGRYEQYF	TGCGCCAGCAGCACCTGGACTAGCGGGGGGAGATACGAGCAGTACTTC
.	.	TRBV7-9	TRBJ1-6	CASSFVQGPLNSPLHF	TGTGCCAGCAGCTTCGTTCAGGGCCCACTTAATTCACCCCTCCACTTT
TRBD2	.	TRBV7-9	TRBJ2-7	CASSFRLAGVSEQYF	TGTGCCAGCAGCTTTAGACTAGCGGGAGTTTCCGAGCAGTACTTC
.	.	TRBV9	TRBJ2-1	CASSVVQGGSYNEQFF	TGTGCCAGCAGCGTAGTCCAAGGAGGCTCCTACAATGAGCAGTTCTTC
TRBD2	.	TRBV10-3	TRBJ2-3	CASSSGSTDTQYF	TGTGCCAGCTCTAGCGGGAGCACAGATACGCAGTATTTT
.	.	TRBV30	TRBJ2-7	CAWRVPGDYEQYF	TGTGCCTGGAGAGTCCCAGGGGACTACGAGCAGTACTTC
.	.	TRBV10-3	TRBJ1-6	CAISVSPGDNSPLHF	TGTGCCATCAGTGTCTCCCCCGGGGATAATTCACCCCTCCACTTT
.	.	TRBV10-2	TRBJ1-4	CASSEVLRSTNEKLFF	TGCGCCAGCAGTGAGGTCCTCCGTTCAACTAATGAAAAACTGTTTTTT
.	.	TRBV27	TRBJ1-1	CASSLRRNTEAFF	TGTGCCAGCAGTTTGCGAAGGAACACTGAAGCTTTCTTT
TRBD2	once	TRBV13	TRBJ2-2	CASSQTPTFSGRSTGELFF	TGTGCCAGCAGCCAGACCCCCACTTTTAGCGGGAGGAGCACCGGGGAGCTGTTTTTT
TRBD2	.	TRBV19	TRBJ2-3	CASSDRGGGLDTQYF	TGTGCCAGTAGCGACCGGGGGGGCGGATTGGATACGCAGTATTTT
.	.	TRBV9	TRBJ1-5	CASSVALGGRNQPQHF	TGTGCCAGCAGCGTAGCTTTAGGGGGTCGCAATCAGCCCCAGCATTTT